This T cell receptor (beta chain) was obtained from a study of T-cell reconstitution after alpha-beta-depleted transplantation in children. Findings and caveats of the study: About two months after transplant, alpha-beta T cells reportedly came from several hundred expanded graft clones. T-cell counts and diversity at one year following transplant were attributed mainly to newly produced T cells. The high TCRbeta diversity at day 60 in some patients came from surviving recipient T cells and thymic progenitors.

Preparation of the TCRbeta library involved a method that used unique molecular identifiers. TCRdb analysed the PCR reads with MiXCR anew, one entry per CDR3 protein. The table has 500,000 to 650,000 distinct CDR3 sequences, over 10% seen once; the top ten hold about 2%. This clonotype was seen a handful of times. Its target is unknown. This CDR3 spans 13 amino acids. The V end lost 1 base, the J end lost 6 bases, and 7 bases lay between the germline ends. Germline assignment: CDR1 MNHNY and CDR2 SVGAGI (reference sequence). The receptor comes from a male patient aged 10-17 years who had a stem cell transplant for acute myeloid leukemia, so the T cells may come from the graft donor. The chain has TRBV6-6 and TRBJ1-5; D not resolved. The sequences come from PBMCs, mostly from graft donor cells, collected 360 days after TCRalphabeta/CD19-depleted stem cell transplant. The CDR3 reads CASSYFRSQPQHF. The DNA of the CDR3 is TGTGCCAGCAGTTACTTCAGATCTCAGCCCCAGCATTTT.